What follows are 27 T cell receptor beta chains derived from one specimen sequenced in a study of blood T cell repertoires in COVID-19. Sequenced by immunoSEQ multiplex PCR; TCRdb stores in-frame clones only, minus some. The table records 200,000 to 250,000 clones, 80% of them present only once. Sequencing was performed on peripheral blood. The receptors come from a human donor in a cohort sampled during active COVID-19.

In this sample, this clone turned up once. The rearrangement joins TRBV27 to TRBJ2-7; 12 bases are shared with TRBD1. The J segment lost 6 bases and the V segment lost 5 bases, leaving 14 bases of the junction unmatched. Germline V gives CDR1 MNHEY, CDR2 SMNVEV (reference sequence). This CDR3 comprises 17 residues. CDR3 in DNA: TGTGCCAGCAGTACTTATTATTTGGGACAGGGGGCGCCCGAGCAGTACTTC. Its protein is CASSTYYLGQGAPEQYF.

The rearrangement links TRBV28 to TRBJ2-7; 7 positions agree with TRBD2. The CDR3 has 16 residues. J gave up 1 base and V 3 bases, and 9 bases lay outside the gene matches. CDR1 MDHEN and CDR2 SYDVKM come from the germline V gene. The CDR3 loop reads CASSFGGGPKSYEQYF. CDR3 bases: TGTGCCAGCAGTTTTGGGGGAGGGCCTAAATCCTACGAGCAGTACTTC. The whole variable domain, filled in from reference TRBV28 and TRBJ2-7, reads DVKVTQSSRYLVKRTGEKVFLECVQDMDHENMFWYRQDPGLGLRLIYFSYDVKMKEKGDIPEGYSVSREKKERFSLILESASTNQTSMYLCASSFGGGPKSYEQYFGPGTRLTVT.

The chain couples TRBV29-1 to TRBJ1-4; 9 bases match TRBD1. The CDR3 spans 14 residues. The germline V gene encodes CDR1 SQVTM and CDR2 ANQGSEA. Losses at the gene ends were 6 bases for V and 8 bases for J; bases not matched to a gene: 10. DNA of the CDR3: TGCAGCGTCAAAACCGGGACAGGGCGCGAAAAACTGTTTTTT. Protein sequence: CSVKTGTGREKLFF.

This chain connects TRBV5-4 to TRBJ2-7, with D tentatively TRBD1 (6 bases). Germline CDR1 SGHNT, CDR2 YYREEE (reference sequence). With 0 bases removed from V and 7 bases from J, the gap between germline ends came to 17 bases. CDR3 length: 15 residues. The CDR3 sequence: CASSLAQGWGREQYF. The CDR3 region has the DNA TGTGCCAGCAGCTTGGCTCAGGGCTGGGGGCGTGAGCAGTACTTC.

The chain carries TRBV6-2 or TRBV6-3 and TRBJ1-2; 8 bases map to TRBD1. The germline gives CDR1 MNHEY, CDR2 SVGEGT. Trimming cost V 0 bases and J 2 bases; bases outside gene matches: 2. CDR3 length equals 15 residues. Here the CDR3 reads CASSYSWTGNYGYTF. The DNA of the CDR3 is TGTGCCAGCAGTTACTCGTGGACAGGGAACTATGGCTACACCTTC.

J is TRBJ2-7 and V is TRBV7-8, with 7 bases aligning to TRBD2. The CDR3 totals 17 residues. Germline V CDR1 and CDR2: SGHVS, FQNEAQ. Trimming cost V 5 bases and J 7 bases; bases outside gene matches: 20. Here the CDR3 reads CASSLGHPGPGRAEQYF. CDR3 coding DNA: TGTGCCAGCAGCCTAGGGCACCCCGGTCCAGGGAGGGCGGAGCAGTACTTC.

The chain employs TRBV27 and TRBJ1-5; 9 bases align to TRBD1. The CDR3 loop spans 14 amino acids. Germline V gives CDR1 MNHEY, CDR2 SMNVEV (reference sequence). J was trimmed by 7 bases and V by 6 bases; bases with no gene match: 7. CDR3 DNA: TGTGCCAGCAGAACACAGGGGGCAAGGCAGCCCCAGCATTTT. This sequence encodes CASRTQGARQPQHF.

As regards this clone: The identical CDR3 is also encoded by other nucleotide sequences in the sample. V is TRBV5-6 and J is TRBJ1-1; 8 nucleotides agree with TRBD1. The CDR3 is 17 amino acids. Trimming removed 0 bases from V and 1 base from J; junction bases left unmatched: 8. Germline lookup yields CDR1 SGHDT and CDR2 YYEEEE. CDR3 DNA sequence: TGTGCCAGCAGCTTGGCCGGGACAGGAGCACCGAACACTGAAGCTTTCTTT. This codes for CASSLAGTGAPNTEAFF. The complete variable domain, with remaining parts taken from reference TRBV5-6 and TRBJ1-1, reads DAGVTQSPTHLIKTRGQQVTLRCSPKSGHDTVSWYQQALGQGPQFIFQYYEEEERQRGNFPDRFSGHQFPNYSSELNVNALLLGDSALYLCASSLAGTGAPNTEAFFGQGTRLTVV.

This chain links TRBV4-1 with TRBJ2-7, with D maybe TRBD2 (5 bases). The germline V gene has CDR1 MGHRA and CDR2 YSYEKL. V lost 0 bases and J 7 bases, leaving 16 bases between the germline ends. This CDR3 has 15 residues. CDR3 sequence: CASSQDLTTRGEQYF. The CDR3 DNA sequence: TGCGCCAGCAGCCAAGATCTAACGACAAGAGGGGAGCAGTACTTC.

V and J are TRBV29-1 and TRBJ2-7; D is perhaps TRBD2 (6 bases). Germline V gene data show CDR1 as SQVTM and CDR2 as ANQGSEA. Between the trimmed V and J ends, which lost 7 bases and 0 bases, there was a span of 16 bases. The CDR3 covers 14 residues. This CDR3 is CSASLRRGSYEQYF. The DNA for the CDR3 is TGCAGCGCCTCACTGCGGAGGGGCTCCTACGAGCAGTACTTC.

This rearrangement joins TRBV18 to TRBJ1-3; 8 nucleotides line up with TRBD1. The J segment lost 0 bases and the V segment lost 6 bases, leaving 1 base of the junction unmatched. This CDR3 is built from 14 residues. Per the germline V gene, CDR1 is KGHSH and CDR2 is LQKENI. The CDR3 spells CASSQGASGNTIYF. DNA for the CDR3: TGTGCCAGCTCCCAGGGGGCCTCTGGAAACACCATATATTTT. Full variable domain (rest looked up from reference TRBV18 and TRBJ1-3): NAGVMQNPRHLVRRRGQEARLRCSPMKGHSHVYWYRQLPEEGLKFMVYLQKENIIDESGMPKERFSAEFPKEGPSILRIQQVVRGDSAAYFCASSQGASGNTIYFGEGSWLTVV.

This rearrangement joins TRBV19 to TRBJ2-7, with D perhaps matching TRBD2 (5 bases). Germline CDR1 is LNHDA and CDR2 is SQIVND (reference sequence). The ends were cut back, 3 bases at V and 4 bases at J, with 13 bases in the middle. The CDR3 is 14 amino acids. CDR3 bases: TGTGCCAGTAGTATTGCTAGCCGTCGGTACGAGCAGTACTTC. Translated: CASSIASRRYEQYF.

This clone was seen a few times. This chain uses TRBV27 with TRBJ2-7, with 7 bases identical to TRBD2. The CDR3 is 15 residues long. The V and J ends lost 2 bases and 0 bases, in that order; junction bases with no gene match: 4. Germline loops: CDR1 MNHEY, CDR2 SMNVEV (reference sequence). CDR3 coding DNA: TGTGCCAGCAGTTTAAAAGGCGGGAGCTCCTACGAGCAGTACTTC. Translation: CASSLKGGSSYEQYF.

The table lists this clone with a few counts. The chain couples TRBV3-1 (or the pseudogene TRBV3-2) to TRBJ2-7; D unresolved. The CDR3 is 11 residues long. The V gene's germline CDR1 is LGHDT and CDR2 YNNKEL (reference sequence). V gave up 1 base and J gave up 7 bases, with 5 bases separating them. The CDR3 coding sequence is TGTGCCAGCAGCCAAGTCAGGGAGCAGTACTTC. This gives the protein CASSQVREQYF.

The V gene is TRBV15, the J gene TRBJ1-4; D is uncertain. Germline V CDR1 and CDR2: LNHNV, YYDKDF (reference sequence). V dropped 1 base and J dropped 8 bases, with 14 bases sitting between them. CDR3 length equals 15 residues. The CDR3 DNA follows: TGTGCCACCAGCAGAGGTTCGGGGATAGGGGAAAAACTGTTTTTT. This encodes CATSRGSGIGEKLFF.

The V gene is TRBV24-1, the J gene TRBJ2-2; 8 bases are a match to TRBD1. Germline trimming cut 7 bases from V and 7 bases from J; bases unmatched to any gene: 7. Germline lookup yields CDR1 KGHDR and CDR2 SFDVKD. This CDR3 comprises 14 residues. CDR3 sequence reads: CATSHRGKGGELFF. The CDR3 nucleotides read TGTGCCACCAGCCACAGGGGGAAAGGCGGGGAGCTGTTTTTT.

The genes are TRBV4-3 and TRBJ2-7; TRBD2 aligns across 11 bases. There are 16 residues in the CDR3. The V and J ends lost 4 bases and 4 bases, in that order; junction bases with no gene match: 9. Germline values: CDR1 LGHNA, CDR2 YSLEER. The CDR3 loop is CASSPGTSGRGYEQYF. CDR3 nucleotide sequence: TGCGCCAGCAGCCCGGGGACTAGCGGCCGTGGGTACGAGCAGTACTTC.

This clone showed up just once. The chain combines TRBV6-2 or TRBV6-3 with TRBJ1-5; TRBD1 is a possible D gene (6 bases). CDR1 and CDR2 from the germline V gene are MNHEY and SVGEGT. Trimming stripped 6 bases from V and 0 bases from J, with 15 bases between. This CDR3 has 16 residues. The DNA for the CDR3 is TGTGCCAGCAGGCCTACAGGGCGGTATAGCAATCAGCCCCAGCATTTT. This gives the protein CASRPTGRYSNQPQHF.

The chain employs TRBV29-1 and TRBJ1-1; 8 bases are shared with TRBD1. This CDR3 region has 12 residues. Per germline, CDR1 SQVTM and CDR2 ANQGSEA. The junction had 4 bases not matched to a gene; V was cut back by 6 bases and J by 4 bases. For the CDR3, the DNA is TGCAGCGTCGGACAGGGAGGCACTGAAGCTTTCTTT. It specifies CSVGQGGTEAFF.

The chain has TRBV4-3 and TRBJ1-3, with 11 bases fitting TRBD1. Trimming removed 3 bases from V and 3 bases from J; junction bases left unmatched: 4. The CDR3 runs 16 residues. Per germline, CDR1 LGHNA and CDR2 YSLEER. The CDR3 loop is CASSHWTGGDGNTIYF. As DNA, the CDR3 is TGCGCCAGCAGCCATTGGACAGGGGGCGATGGAAACACCATATATTTT.

The chain links TRBV28 to TRBJ2-7; 7 bases are a match to TRBD2. The CDR3 contains 17 residues. Per germline, CDR1 MDHEN and CDR2 SYDVKM. Losses at the gene ends were 6 bases for V and 0 bases for J; bases not matched to a gene: 14. For the CDR3, the DNA is TGTGCCAGCAGCACCAGGAGCGGGACTCCTCTCTCCTACGAGCAGTACTTC. This sequence encodes CASSTRSGTPLSYEQYF.

The rearrangement links TRBV30 to TRBJ2-6; D gene ambiguous. V was cut by 0 bases and J by 4 bases, with 10 bases left in between. The CDR3 spans 15 residues. Germline-derived CDR1 and CDR2 are GTSNPN and SVGIG (reference sequence). Here the CDR3 DNA reads TGTGCCTGGAGTGTTCTTTTGTCCGGGGCCAACGTCCTGACTTTC. The encoded protein is CAWSVLLSGANVLTF.

The chain has TRBV19 and TRBJ2-3; possibly TRBD1 for D (5 bases). This CDR3 region has 18 residues. V shed 4 bases and J shed 1 base, with 21 bases lying between them. Germline CDR1 is LNHDA and CDR2 is SQIVND (reference sequence). Here the CDR3 DNA reads TGTGCCAGTAGTACCCAGAGATTAGGGGCTTTCGGCACAGATACGCAGTATTTT. Encoded protein: CASSTQRLGAFGTDTQYF.

This chain connects TRBV27 to TRBJ2-5; TRBD2 agrees at 14 bases. Trimming removed 6 bases from V and 5 bases from J; junction bases left unmatched: 11. Germline V gives CDR1 MNHEY, CDR2 SMNVEV (reference sequence). This CDR3 has 17 amino acids. CDR3 loop: CASSFRQGLAGVETQYF. CDR3 nucleotides: TGTGCCAGCAGCTTCCGTCAGGGACTAGCGGGAGTTGAGACCCAGTACTTC.

V gene TRBV4-3 combines with J gene TRBJ1-6, with D unresolved. Trimming shortened V by 4 bases and J by 4 bases, and 17 bases separated the two germline ends. CDR3 length: 17 residues. From germline, CDR1 is LGHNA and CDR2 YSLEER. As DNA, the CDR3 is TGCGCCAGCAGCCCGACCGCTCTCGCGGGGTATAATTCACCCCTCCACTTT. The encoded protein is CASSPTALAGYNSPLHF.

The chain is built from TRBV5-6 and TRBJ2-7, with TRBD2 matching over 11 bases. Trimming took 1 base from V and 5 from J; bases not matched to a gene: 8. Germline CDR1 and CDR2: SGHDT and YYEEEE. The CDR3 totals 16 residues. CDR3 DNA: TGTGCCAGCAGCTTGTGGGCGACTAGCGGGACCCACGAGCAGTACTTC. This sequence encodes CASSLWATSGTHEQYF. The full variable domain, rest sourced from reference TRBV5-6 and TRBJ2-7, is DAGVTQSPTHLIKTRGQQVTLRCSPKSGHDTVSWYQQALGQGPQFIFQYYEEEERQRGNFPDRFSGHQFPNYSSELNVNALLLGDSALYLCASSLWATSGTHEQYFGPGTRLTVT.

The gene calls are TRBV19 and TRBJ2-5; 7 bases fit TRBD1. The CDR3 is 16 amino acids. With 2 bases clipped from V and 3 bases from J, the junction kept 9 bases outside the gene matches. The germline gives CDR1 LNHDA, CDR2 SQIVND (reference sequence). In DNA, the CDR3 is TGTGCCAGTAGTATATACTACGAAGGGGGCAAAGAGACCCAGTACTTC. Its translation: CASSIYYEGGKETQYF.